The clone carrying this TCR beta chain appeared a single time. A read error may account for a junction end that differs from germline. PCR used 60 Vbeta primers and 13 Jbeta primers. Only in-frame clones appear in the TCRdb table, and some are missing; sequencing was by immunoSEQ multiplex PCR. In the table there are fewer than 250,000 clones, about 74% of which are singletons. The data belong to a study of cytomegalovirus exposure and HLA in healthy donors. This CDR3 comprises 14 residues. CDR1 SSHAT and CDR2 FNYEAQ come from the germline V gene (reference sequence). The receptor was isolated from a woman aged 25-40 years in good health and CMV-seronegative. The material sequenced was PBMCs. The rearrangement links TRBV7-7 to TRBJ2-3, with 10 bases lining up with TRBD1. DNA of the CDR3: TGTGCTAGCAGCTTAGGGACAGGGGAAGATACGCAGTATTTT. This translates into CASSLGTGEDTQYF.